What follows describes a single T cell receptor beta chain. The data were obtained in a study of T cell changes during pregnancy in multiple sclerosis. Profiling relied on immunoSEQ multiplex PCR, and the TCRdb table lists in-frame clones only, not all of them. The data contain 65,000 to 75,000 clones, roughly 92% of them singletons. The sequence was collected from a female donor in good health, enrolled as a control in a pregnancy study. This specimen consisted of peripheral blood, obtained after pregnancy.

DNA for the CDR3: TGTGCCAGCAGTACCCAGACAGGTTCGTACGAGCAGTACTTC. It translates to CASSTQTGSYEQYF. The V gene is TRBV6-5, the J gene TRBJ2-7, with D possibly matching TRBD1 (6 bases). The CDR3 totals 14 residues. The germline gives CDR1 MNHEY, CDR2 SVGAGI. Trimming removed 5 bases at V and 4 bases at J, with 15 bases between.